Each of the 32 T cell receptor beta chains below was sequenced from the same sample in a study of blood T cell repertoires in COVID-19. Measured with immunoSEQ multiplex PCR; TCRdb has only the in-frame clones, and not every one. The sample lists fewer than 100,000 clones; 80% were seen once. Sequenced material: peripheral blood. Source of these receptors: a woman aged 70 to 79 with acute or convalescent COVID-19.

V usage is TRBV2 and J usage is TRBJ2-1; weak D call: TRBD1 (6 bases). Germline CDR1 reads SNHLY; CDR2 reads FYNNEI. This CDR3 is 14 amino acids long. V shed 5 bases and J shed 4 bases, with 12 bases lying between them. Here the CDR3 reads CASSNRVVYNEQFF. The CDR3 region has the DNA TGTGCCAGCAGTAACAGGGTAGTATACAATGAGCAGTTCTTC.

V is TRBV5-1 and J is TRBJ2-3, with unresolved D. Germline V gene sequence: CDR1 SGHRS, CDR2 YFSETQ. The ends were cut back, 3 bases at V and 2 bases at J, with 4 bases in the middle. The CDR3 has 12 amino acids. The CDR3 here is CASSSYTDTQYF. The CDR3 region has the DNA TGCGCCAGCAGCTCCTACACAGATACGCAGTATTTT.

In this sample, this clone turned up a few times. V is TRBV9 and J is TRBJ2-1; 8 bases are a match to TRBD1. J was trimmed by 1 base and V by 4 bases; bases with no gene match: 4. CDR1 is SGDLS, CDR2 YYNGEE, per germline. The CDR3 length is 15 residues. This CDR3 reads CASSPRDRSYNEQFF. DNA for the CDR3: TGTGCCAGCAGCCCACGGGACAGGTCCTACAATGAGCAGTTCTTC.

This clone was detected once. This rearrangement joins TRBV21-1 to TRBJ1-2. TRBV21-1 is deemed a pseudogene. CDR3 length: 14 amino acids. The CDR3 is CASSKGGGNYGYTF. The CDR3 DNA reads TGTGCCAGCAGCAAAGGGGGGGGTAACTATGGCTACACCTTC.

This chain uses TRBV19 with TRBJ2-2, with D maybe TRBD1 (8 bases). The V end lost 4 bases, the J end lost 7 bases, and 13 bases lay between the germline ends. Germline V gene data show CDR1 as LNHDA and CDR2 as SQIVND (reference sequence). The CDR3 runs 14 residues. The CDR3 DNA reads as TGTGCCAGTAGTAACAGGGGGGGTATCGGGGAGCTGTTTTTT. Protein sequence: CASSNRGGIGELFF.

The genes are TRBV12-3 or TRBV12-4 and TRBJ2-7; the D is unclear. This CDR3 has 13 amino acids. The V gene lost 3 bases and the J gene lost 4 bases, with 10 bases spanning the gap. The CDR3 loop reads CASSLTRQYEQYF. Here the CDR3 DNA reads TGTGCCAGCAGTTTGACACGACAATACGAGCAGTACTTC.

This chain connects TRBV7-8 to TRBJ2-7; TRBD2 agrees at 13 bases. Germline V gives CDR1 SGHVS, CDR2 FQNEAQ. The CDR3 consists of 15 residues. The trim removed 5 bases at V and 3 bases at J, leaving 4 bases unmatched. In nucleotides, the CDR3 is TGTGCCAGCAGCAACGGACTAGCGGGAGTCTACGAGCAGTACTTC. The encoded protein is CASSNGLAGVYEQYF.

For this clone: At one boundary the junction diverges from the germline segment, which might be a read error. CDR3 bases: TGCGCCAGCAGCTTGTATAGTTCGACGGCGAACTACCATGAGCAGTTCTTC. Protein product: CASSLYSSTANYHEQFF. The chain links TRBV5-1 to TRBJ2-1, with D unresolved. Germline V CDR1 and CDR2: SGHRS, YFSETQ. This CDR3 is 17 amino acids long.

V and J are TRBV14 and TRBJ2-3; D may be TRBD1 (6 bases). The V end lost 4 bases, the J end lost 2 bases, and 10 bases lay between the germline ends. The CDR3 is made up of 14 amino acids. The V gene's germline CDR1 is SGHDN and CDR2 FVKESK. CDR3 DNA: TGTGCCAGCAGCCGAACAGGGTTCACAGATACGCAGTATTTT. Amino acids: CASSRTGFTDTQYF.

This chain links TRBV6-5 with TRBJ1-1; TRBD1 is a possible D gene (5 bases). CDR1 and CDR2 (germline): MNHEY, SVGAGI. Trimming took off 2 bases at V and 0 bases at J, with 10 bases between the two ends. CDR3 length: 15 residues. For the CDR3, the DNA is TGTGCCAGCAGTTACAGGGGTAGAATGAACACTGAAGCTTTCTTT. Translated: CASSYRGRMNTEAFF.

V gene TRBV20-1 combines with J gene TRBJ1-6; D ambiguous. This CDR3 region has 12 residues. Per germline, CDR1 DFQATT and CDR2 SNEGSKA (reference sequence). Trimming took off 4 bases at V and 7 bases at J, with 8 bases between the two ends. CDR3 sequence: CSAIDRNSPLHF. The CDR3 bases are TGCAGTGCTATTGACCGGAATTCACCCCTCCACTTT.

This sequence joins TRBV11-2 and TRBJ2-7, with 12 positions matching TRBD2. CDR1 and CDR2 from the germline V gene are SGHAT and FQNNGV. V trimming: 4 bases; J trimming: 4 bases; junction bases outside the gene matches: 5. The CDR3 spans 15 residues. Here the CDR3 DNA reads TGTGCCAGCAGCTCCAAGACTAGCGGGAGTTACGAGCAGTACTTC. It specifies CASSSKTSGSYEQYF.

V gene TRBV19 combines with J gene TRBJ1-1; TRBD1 aligns across 9 bases. V gave up 7 bases and J gave up 2 bases; unmatched junction bases: 11. The CDR3 is made up of 16 amino acids. CDR1 is LNHDA, CDR2 SQIVND, per germline (reference sequence). DNA of the CDR3: TGTGCCAGTACGACATCGGACAGGGGCTATAACACTGAAGCTTTCTTT. It translates to CASTTSDRGYNTEAFF.

The chain recombines TRBV5-1 with TRBJ1-5; TRBD1 might be the D (6 bases). V was shortened by 2 bases and J by 3 bases, with 15 bases between the two germline ends. CDR1 and CDR2 from the germline V gene are SGHRS and YFSETQ. This CDR3 has 16 residues. The CDR3 reads CASSFSPGAFNQPQHF. DNA for the CDR3: TGCGCCAGCAGCTTTTCCCCAGGGGCCTTCAATCAGCCCCAGCATTTT. The complete variable domain, with remaining parts taken from reference TRBV5-1 and TRBJ1-5, reads KAGVTQTPRYLIKTRGQQVTLSCSPISGHRSVSWYQQTPGQGLQFLFEYFSETQRNKGNFPGRFSGRQFSNSRSEMNVSTLELGDSALYLCASSFSPGAFNQPQHFGDGTRLSIL.

This chain joins TRBV7-9 and TRBJ2-3; 7 bases match TRBD2. V lost 1 base, J lost 0 bases, and 7 bases stayed unmatched. This CDR3 has 17 residues. The germline V gene has CDR1 SEHNR and CDR2 FQNEAQ (reference sequence). Here the CDR3 reads CASSLDFAGVSTDTQYF. The CDR3 DNA is TGTGCCAGCAGCTTAGATTTTGCGGGAGTGAGCACAGATACGCAGTATTTT.

The chain employs TRBV5-1 and TRBJ2-1, with a possible D match to TRBD2 (5 bases). Germline assignment: CDR1 SGHRS and CDR2 YFSETQ. The CDR3 runs to 15 residues. Trimming removed 4 bases at V and 2 bases at J, with 13 bases between. The CDR3 bases are TGCGCCAGCAGCCTTTCGGCGGGCCCCTACAATGAGCAGTTCTTC. It translates to CASSLSAGPYNEQFF.

This rearrangement joins TRBV28 to TRBJ1-6, with D maybe TRBD1 (6 bases). Germline V gene sequence: CDR1 MDHEN, CDR2 SYDVKM. The ends were cut back, 2 bases at V and 2 bases at J, with 7 bases in the middle. The CDR3 is 15 residues long. CDR3: CASSLQGTYNSPLHF. The CDR3, as DNA: TGTGCCAGCAGTTTACAGGGGACCTATAATTCACCCCTCCACTTT.

This rearrangement joins TRBV7-3 to TRBJ2-1, with TRBD2 identical over 11 bases. The germline V gene has CDR1 SGHTA and CDR2 FQGTGA. Trimming cost V 5 bases and J 9 bases; bases outside gene matches: 3. There are 13 residues in the CDR3. This chain's CDR3 is CASSLSGRGEQFF. CDR3 DNA sequence: TGTGCCAGCAGCCTTAGCGGGAGGGGTGAGCAGTTCTTC. The full variable domain, in which reference TRBV7-3 and TRBJ2-1 provide the parts outside the CDR3, is GAGVSQTPSNKVTEKGKYVELRCDPISGHTALYWYRQSLGQGPEFLIYFQGTGAADDSGLPNDRFFAVRPEGSVSTLKIQRTERGDSAVYLCASSLSGRGEQFFGPGTRLTVL.

This clone was detected a few times. V is TRBV5-1 and J is TRBJ1-1; 8 bases fit TRBD1. Trimming at V came to 4 bases and at J to 5 bases, leaving 10 bases not matched to a gene. Per the germline V gene, CDR1 is SGHRS and CDR2 is YFSETQ. The CDR3 contains 15 residues. Here the CDR3 reads CASSLGQGRGTEAFF. The CDR3 DNA reads TGCGCCAGCAGCCTCGGACAGGGAAGGGGTACTGAAGCTTTCTTT. The complete variable domain, with remaining parts taken from reference TRBV5-1 and TRBJ1-1, reads KAGVTQTPRYLIKTRGQQVTLSCSPISGHRSVSWYQQTPGQGLQFLFEYFSETQRNKGNFPGRFSGRQFSNSRSEMNVSTLELGDSALYLCASSLGQGRGTEAFFGQGTRLTVV.

V and J are TRBV5-1 and TRBJ2-7; 9 bases are a match to TRBD1. After removal of 6 bases from V and 3 bases from J, the junction contained 10 bases not matched to a gene. The length of the CDR3 is 15 residues. Germline lookup yields CDR1 SGHRS and CDR2 YFSETQ. Written as DNA, the CDR3 is TGCGCCAGCACAACAGGGGGCACTCCCGTCTACGAGCAGTACTTC. Protein sequence: CASTTGGTPVYEQYF.

The chain employs TRBV14 and TRBJ2-7, with D possibly being TRBD1 (5 bases). Germline-derived CDR1 and CDR2 are SGHDN and FVKESK. This CDR3 is built from 15 residues. Trimming removed 1 base at V and 4 bases at J, with 14 bases between. As DNA, the CDR3 is TGTGCCAGCAGCCAAGGAGTAGGGGCGAGGTACGAGCAGTACTTC. Translating it yields CASSQGVGARYEQYF.

This clone was recorded only once. The V gene is TRBV6-6, the J gene TRBJ1-6, with TRBD1 as a possible D gene (5 bases). V dropped 5 bases and J dropped 6 bases, with 23 bases sitting between them. The CDR3 extends over 18 amino acids. Germline CDR1 MNHNY, CDR2 SVGAGI (reference sequence). The CDR3 loop reads CASSRIGGSTEGNSPLHF. The CDR3 DNA follows: TGTGCCAGCAGTCGAATTGGGGGGTCCACCGAGGGTAATTCACCCCTCCACTTT.

The rearrangement uses TRBV21-1 and TRBJ1-1; no DNA check was done on the table's D call, TRBD1. TRBV21-1 represents a pseudogene. The CDR3 spans 16 residues. The CDR3 here is CASHVGGGQGVTEAFF. In DNA, the CDR3 is TGTGCCTCCCATGTGGGGGGAGGACAGGGCGTCACTGAAGCTTTCTTT.

This chain joins TRBV30 and TRBJ2-1; 9 bases align to TRBD1. Germline V gene data show CDR1 as GTSNPN and CDR2 as SVGIG (reference sequence). The V segment lost 3 bases and the J segment 12 bases; nucleotides outside the gene matches: 18. The CDR3 is made up of 16 amino acids. The chain's CDR3 is CAWSGGRTGDGRRQFF. CDR3 DNA: TGTGCCTGGAGCGGGGGCAGGACAGGGGATGGCCGGCGGCAGTTCTTC.

V is TRBV11-2 and J is TRBJ2-1, with 10 bases matching TRBD1. The CDR3 length is 13 residues. Germline CDR1 and CDR2: SGHAT and FQNNGV. V lost 6 bases and J lost 6; bases outside the gene matches: 2. The CDR3 sequence is CASSRQGANEQFF. The CDR3 coding sequence is TGTGCCAGCAGTCGACAGGGGGCCAATGAGCAGTTCTTC.

The chain combines TRBV5-1 with TRBJ2-3; the match to TRBD1 covers 8 bases. The CDR3 consists of 14 residues. Germline V gene lookup returns CDR1 SGHRS and CDR2 YFSETQ. Trimming took 3 bases from V and 5 from J; bases not matched to a gene: 5. CDR3 residues: CASSSTGAVDTQYF. The CDR3 bases are TGCGCCAGCAGCTCGACAGGGGCTGTAGATACGCAGTATTTT.

This chain uses TRBV5-4 with TRBJ2-4, with a weak D call TRBD2 (7 bases). In germline, CDR1 is SGHNT, CDR2 YYREEE (reference sequence). V was trimmed by 4 bases and J by 4 bases, leaving 24 bases between them. CDR3 length: 18 residues. The CDR3 DNA reads TGTGCCAGCAGCCCCGGACTCGGGGGGCTAGGAGGGAAAAACATTCAGTACTTC. It codes for CASSPGLGGLGGKNIQYF.

The rearrangement joins TRBV4-2 to TRBJ1-4, with 11 positions matching TRBD1. This CDR3 has 16 residues. Germline CDR1 is LGHNA and CDR2 is YNFKEQ. The trim removed 3 bases at V and 7 bases at J, leaving 7 bases unmatched. For the CDR3, the DNA is TGTGCCAGCAGCCAGGACTGGACAGGGGGCTCTGAAAAACTGTTTTTT. Its translation: CASSQDWTGGSEKLFF.

The chain joins TRBV5-1 to TRBJ1-3, with a tentative D call TRBD1 (5 bases). The CDR3 runs 18 residues. Deletions cut 0 bases from V and 0 bases from J, with 16 bases between. Germline lookup yields CDR1 SGHRS and CDR2 YFSETQ. CDR3 amino acids: CASSLEGLALLSGNTIYF. The CDR3 nucleotides are TGCGCCAGCAGCTTGGAGGGGCTTGCCCTACTCTCTGGAAACACCATATATTTT.

The rearrangement uses TRBV27 and TRBJ1-5, with D perhaps TRBD1 (5 bases). V lost 5 bases and J lost 1, with 12 bases in between. This CDR3 has 15 residues. The germline gives CDR1 MNHEY, CDR2 SMNVEV (reference sequence). The CDR3 is CASSPLGASNQPQHF. Here the CDR3 DNA reads TGTGCCAGCAGTCCCCTAGGGGCGAGCAATCAGCCCCAGCATTTT.

The chain joins TRBV6-6 to TRBJ1-5; D might be TRBD1 (6 bases). This CDR3 contains 12 residues. V lost 5 bases to trimming and J lost 5 bases, with 7 bases between them. The germline CDR1 and CDR2 sequences are MNHNY and SVGAGI (reference sequence). The CDR3: CASSKGDQPQHF. In DNA, the CDR3 is TGTGCCAGCAGTAAGGGGGATCAGCCCCAGCATTTT.

The chain joins TRBV5-4 to TRBJ1-3; D remains unclear. The CDR3 has 14 amino acids. V was trimmed by 1 base and J by 2 bases, leaving 7 bases between them. CDR1 and CDR2 from the germline V gene are SGHNT and YYREEE (reference sequence). The CDR3 sequence is CASSLSVTGNTIYF. The CDR3 DNA follows: TGTGCCAGCAGCTTGTCGGTGACTGGAAACACCATATATTTT.